This passage covers 24 T cell receptor beta chains from one sample sequenced in a study of shared clonotypes between healthy human individuals. Clones were read by immunoSEQ multiplex PCR, and TCRdb kept only the in-frame ones, dropping some. The data contain approximately 2.5 million clones, 85% to 95% of them singletons. Sample: naive CD4+ T cells sorted from blood. The subset is: CD45RA+ positively selected. The receptor source for this set is a man in his late teens or twenties in good health.

The table lists this clone with a count of one. This chain links TRBV7-2 with TRBJ1-2; D is unresolved. Germline V gene lookup returns CDR1 SGHTA and CDR2 FQGNSA. Trimming left V 3 bases short and J 8 bases short, with 13 bases between. CDR3 length equals 13 residues. In nucleotides, the CDR3 is TGTGCCAGCAGCTTTGATTCCAAGGGAGGCTACACCTTC. It yields the protein CASSFDSKGGYTF.

The V and J genes are TRBV5-1 and TRBJ1-2; D is undetermined. This CDR3 is 16 amino acids long. Trimming cost V 0 bases and J 2 bases, with 14 bases left between them. Germline lookup yields CDR1 SGHRS and CDR2 YFSETQ. CDR3 sequence: CASSLAPNTVNYGYTF. The CDR3 nucleotides read TGCGCCAGCAGCTTGGCCCCAAATACAGTGAACTATGGCTACACCTTC.

This clone was seen more than once but under ten times. The rearrangement links TRBV5-4 to TRBJ2-7; 7 bases are shared with TRBD1. The CDR3 runs 16 residues. Trimming cost V 4 bases and J 0 bases; bases outside gene matches: 10. Germline-derived CDR1 and CDR2 are SGHNT and YYREEE (reference sequence). CDR3 coding DNA: TGTGCCAGCAGCCAGGAGGTCGGGACAGCCTCCTACGAGCAGTACTTC. Translated, it gives CASSQEVGTASYEQYF.

The chain combines TRBV5-1 with TRBJ2-1; the match to TRBD2 covers 9 bases. J lost 8 bases, V lost 4 bases, and 7 bases had no gene match. The germline CDR1 and CDR2 sequences are SGHRS and YFSETQ. This CDR3 has 14 residues. The DNA for the CDR3 is TGCGCCAGCAGCGTAGAAGCGGGAGGATATGAGCAGTTCTTC. Its translation: CASSVEAGGYEQFF.

The rearrangement joins TRBV27 to TRBJ2-5; 11 bases map to TRBD2. V shed 4 bases, J shed 3 bases, and the junction held 4 bases outside the gene matches. The CDR3 runs 15 residues. From germline, CDR1 is MNHEY and CDR2 SMNVEV (reference sequence). The CDR3 DNA reads as TGTGCCAGCAGTTCTGGGACTAGCGGAAAAGAGACCCAGTACTTC. Residues: CASSSGTSGKETQYF.

This clone has a single count. The chain combines TRBV5-6 with TRBJ2-1, with a tentative D call TRBD2 (6 bases). V was shortened by 3 bases and J by 5 bases, with 9 bases between the two germline ends. The CDR3 covers 13 residues. The germline CDR1 and CDR2 sequences are SGHDT and YYEEEE. In nucleotides, the CDR3 is TGTGCCAGCAGCTGGGAGGCCCACAATGAGCAGTTCTTC. The encoded protein is CASSWEAHNEQFF. The whole variable domain, filled in from reference TRBV5-6 and TRBJ2-1, reads DAGVTQSPTHLIKTRGQQVTLRCSPKSGHDTVSWYQQALGQGPQFIFQYYEEEERQRGNFPDRFSGHQFPNYSSELNVNALLLGDSALYLCASSWEAHNEQFFGPGTRLTVL.

The rearrangement joins TRBV5-4 to TRBJ1-1; D possibly corresponds to TRBD1 (5 bases). Germline values: CDR1 SGHNT, CDR2 YYREEE (reference sequence). Trimming removed 0 bases at V and 0 bases at J, with 12 bases between. The CDR3 covers 16 residues. CDR3 DNA: TGTGCCAGCAGCTTGGGTCGGGGGACGGTGAACACTGAAGCTTTCTTT. This gives the protein CASSLGRGTVNTEAFF.

This clone was counted a single time. The J gene is TRBJ2-3, the V gene TRBV2; 8 nucleotides line up with TRBD1. This CDR3 region has 15 residues. V lost 6 bases to trimming and J lost 6 bases; unmatched junction nucleotides: 11. CDR1 and CDR2 from the germline V gene are SNHLY and FYNNEI. The CDR3 sequence is CASRKGQEDVDTQYF. DNA for the CDR3: TGTGCCAGCAGAAAGGGACAGGAGGATGTCGATACGCAGTATTTT.

Concerning this clone itself: Other DNA sequences in the sample encode the same CDR3. The chain uses TRBV28 and TRBJ2-5; D ambiguous. The CDR3 covers 12 residues. The germline V and J ends were trimmed by 5 bases and 4 bases, with 8 bases remaining between them. The germline gives CDR1 MDHEN, CDR2 SYDVKM. The CDR3 region is CASSLLGETQYF. For the CDR3, the DNA is TGTGCCAGCAGTCTGCTAGGAGAGACCCAGTACTTC. The whole variable domain, filled in from reference TRBV28 and TRBJ2-5, reads DVKVTQSSRYLVKRTGEKVFLECVQDMDHENMFWYRQDPGLGLRLIYFSYDVKMKEKGDIPEGYSVSREKKERFSLILESASTNQTSMYLCASSLLGETQYFGPGTRLLVL.

The chain carries TRBV10-2 and TRBJ2-7; D may correspond to TRBD1 or TRBD2 (5 bases each). This CDR3 spans 15 amino acids. Looked up from germline, CDR1 is WSHSY and CDR2 is SAAADI. V lost 2 bases, J lost 2 bases, and 13 bases lay in between. This CDR3 is CASSEILGRTYEQYF. The CDR3 coding sequence is TGCGCCAGCAGTGAGATATTGGGACGTACCTACGAGCAGTACTTC.

This clone was detected only a few times. This sample includes further DNA sequences coding for the same CDR3. The V gene is TRBV5-4, the J gene TRBJ2-5; D remains ambiguous. This CDR3 is built from 12 residues. Per the germline V gene, CDR1 is SGHNT and CDR2 is YYREEE (reference sequence). V was shortened by 2 bases and J by 0 bases, with 2 bases between the two germline ends. CDR3 protein: CASSFDQETQYF. CDR3 nucleotides: TGTGCCAGCAGCTTTGACCAAGAGACCCAGTACTTC.

V is TRBV5-1 and J is TRBJ1-3; D gene uncertain. Germline V gives CDR1 SGHRS, CDR2 YFSETQ. The CDR3 covers 15 residues. The V end was cut by 2 bases, the J end by 0 bases, with 9 bases between. In DNA form, the CDR3 reads TGCGCCAGCAGCTTTGGAGATCTCTCTGGAAACACCATATATTTT. Residues: CASSFGDLSGNTIYF.

This chain joins TRBV6-1 and TRBJ1-4, with TRBD1 matching 9 bases. Germline loops: CDR1 MNHNS, CDR2 SASEGT. The CDR3 runs to 15 residues. Trimming at V came to 6 bases and at J to 8 bases, leaving 10 bases not matched to a gene. The CDR3 here is CASRDRDRVTEKLFF. DNA of the CDR3: TGTGCCAGCAGAGACCGGGACAGGGTAACCGAAAAACTGTTTTTT.

The CDR3 is CASSPERGVMNTEAFF. CDR3 nucleotide sequence: TGTGCCAGCTCACCAGAGAGGGGAGTAATGAACACTGAAGCTTTCTTT. The chain links TRBV18 to TRBJ1-1; TRBD1 might be the D (5 bases). V dropped 2 bases and J dropped 0 bases, with 13 bases sitting between them. Germline V gene data show CDR1 as KGHSH and CDR2 as LQKENI. The CDR3 has 16 amino acids.

This chain joins TRBV4-3 and TRBJ2-3; D not certain. Trimming removed 2 bases at V and 0 bases at J, with 12 bases between. The CDR3 extends over 16 amino acids. From germline, CDR1 is LGHNA and CDR2 YSLEER. CDR3 DNA: TGCGCCAGCAGCCAAAGCGTCTCCTCTAGCACAGATACGCAGTATTTT. Its protein is CASSQSVSSSTDTQYF.

This chain links TRBV28 with TRBJ2-2; D perhaps matches TRBD2 (6 bases). Germline values: CDR1 MDHEN, CDR2 SYDVKM. This CDR3 region has 15 residues. The germline V and J ends were trimmed by 5 bases and 6 bases, with 16 bases remaining between them. Here the CDR3 reads CASSAGTGPAGELFF. The CDR3 DNA reads as TGTGCCAGCAGTGCCGGGACTGGCCCGGCCGGGGAGCTGTTTTTT.

In this sample, this clone turned up once. This chain connects TRBV10-3 to TRBJ2-3; 12 nucleotides agree with TRBD2. Trimming took 6 bases from V and 4 from J; bases not matched to a gene: 5. The CDR3 consists of 15 residues. The germline V gene has CDR1 ENHRY and CDR2 SYGVKD. The CDR3 is CAISLLAGGADTQYF. In nucleotides, the CDR3 is TGTGCCATCAGCTTACTAGCGGGGGGCGCAGATACGCAGTATTTT.

The CDR3 DNA reads TGTGCCAGCAGTCCCCGGGGGGACACTATAGAGCAGTACTTC. This gives the protein CASSPRGDTIEQYF. The gene calls are TRBV6-6 and TRBJ2-7, with D possibly TRBD2 on 7 matching bases. Germline values: CDR1 MNHNY, CDR2 SVGAGI (reference sequence). Trimming took off 5 bases at V and 7 bases at J, with 18 bases between the two ends. CDR3 length: 14 residues.

The chain recombines TRBV2 with TRBJ1-3; TRBD1 aligns across 7 bases. This CDR3 has 15 amino acids. Trimming took 5 bases from V and 2 from J; bases not matched to a gene: 6. Germline V gene lookup returns CDR1 SNHLY and CDR2 FYNNEI. CDR3 protein: CASSLTGTAGNTIYF. Here the CDR3 DNA reads TGTGCCAGCAGTTTAACCGGGACAGCTGGAAACACCATATATTTT.

The chain joins TRBV5-1 to TRBJ2-7; no clear D. CDR3 size: 14 residues. V dropped 5 bases and J dropped 7 bases, with 19 bases sitting between them. Germline loops: CDR1 SGHRS, CDR2 YFSETQ. CDR3 sequence (DNA): TGCGCCAGCAGAAATACACAAATAATGGGGGAGCAGTACTTC. Translating gives CASRNTQIMGEQYF.

The CDR3 sequence is CASSEQGYYGYTF. DNA for the CDR3: TGTGCCAGTAGTGAACAGGGCTACTATGGCTACACCTTC. The chain links TRBV19 to TRBJ1-2, with D possibly being TRBD1 (6 bases). V lost 5 bases and J lost 3, with 10 bases in between. CDR3 size: 13 residues. Germline loops: CDR1 LNHDA, CDR2 SQIVND (reference sequence).

V is TRBV7-8 and J is TRBJ2-1, with 13 bases that match TRBD2. Germline V gene sequence: CDR1 SGHVS, CDR2 FQNEAQ. This CDR3 spans 18 amino acids. V dropped 3 bases and J dropped 8; count of bases not matched to a gene: 13. The CDR3 nucleotides read TGTGCCAGCAGCTTCCAACTAGCGGGAGGGGCGCTATTCGATGAGCAGTTCTTC. Translating it yields CASSFQLAGGALFDEQFF.

The chain combines TRBV2 with TRBJ2-2; TRBD1 might be the D (5 bases). Germline lookup yields CDR1 SNHLY and CDR2 FYNNEI. Deletions cut 8 bases from V and 1 base from J, with 11 bases between. The CDR3 covers 14 residues. CDR3 DNA sequence: TGTGCCAGCCAACAGGCAGAGAACACCGGGGAGCTGTTTTTT. Translated: CASQQAENTGELFF.

The rearrangement joins TRBV11-2 to TRBJ1-4; D gene uncertain. The CDR3 contains 15 residues. Deletions cut 5 bases from V and 3 bases from J, with 13 bases between. Germline assignment: CDR1 SGHAT and CDR2 FQNNGV. The CDR3 bases are TGTGCCAGCAGCCGTGAACGGTTACCTAATGAAAAACTGTTTTTT. The encoded protein is CASSRERLPNEKLFF. Full variable domain (missing parts from reference TRBV11-2 and TRBJ1-4): EAGVAQSPRYKIIEKRQSVAFWCNPISGHATLYWYQQILGQGPKLLIQFQNNGVVDDSQLPKDRFSAERLKGVDSTLKIQPAKLEDSAVYLCASSRERLPNEKLFFGSGTQLSVL.